This entry describes one TCR beta chain. Its antigen remains unknown. Use of 60 Vbeta and 13 Jbeta primers characterized the PCR. The assay was immunoSEQ multiplex PCR, and TCRdb's table has in-frame clones only and misses some. The table shows under 200,000 clones, with 80% occurring only once. The record originates from a study of cytomegalovirus exposure and HLA in healthy donors. Study observations and caveats: Researchers reported that a few CMV-associated chains were confirmed in vitro as CMV antigen-specific.

Germline assignment: CDR1 SGHRS and CDR2 YFSETQ. The CDR3 contains 17 residues. J lost 1 base, V lost 4 bases, and 9 bases had no gene match. This TCR came from a man in his forties in good health and CMV-seronegative. Sequencing used PBMCs. The rearrangement joins TRBV5-1 to TRBJ2-2; 8 nucleotides agree with TRBD1. CDR3: CASSPGQATVNTGELFF. DNA of the CDR3: TGCGCCAGCAGCCCGGGACAGGCGACTGTGAACACCGGGGAGCTGTTTTTT.